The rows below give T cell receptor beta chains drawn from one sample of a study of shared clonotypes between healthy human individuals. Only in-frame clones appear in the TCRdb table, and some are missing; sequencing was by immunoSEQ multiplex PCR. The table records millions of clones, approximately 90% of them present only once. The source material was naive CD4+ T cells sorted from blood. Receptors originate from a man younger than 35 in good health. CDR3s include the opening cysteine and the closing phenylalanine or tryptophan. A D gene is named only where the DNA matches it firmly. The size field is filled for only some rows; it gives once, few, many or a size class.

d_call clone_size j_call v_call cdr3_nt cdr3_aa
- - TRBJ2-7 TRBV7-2 TGTGCCAGCAGCCTAGGACCTTTGAACTACGAGCAGTACTTC CASSLGPLNYEQYF
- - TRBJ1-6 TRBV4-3 TGCGCCAGCAGCCAAGAGCCAGGAAATTCACCCCTCCACTTT CASSQEPGNSPLHF
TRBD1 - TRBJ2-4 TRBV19 TGTGCCAGTAGTTCAGGGACAGAACCCTTAGCCAAAAACATTCAGTACTTC CASSSGTEPLAKNIQYF
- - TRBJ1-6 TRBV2 TGTGCCAGCAGTGAAGAAGGGGGGTCACCCCTCCACTTT CASSEEGGSPLHF
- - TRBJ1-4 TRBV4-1 TGCGCCAGCAGCCAAGAAGAACCTGGGCCCCCGGAGGGAGAAAAACTGTTTTTT CASSQEEPGPPEGEKLFF
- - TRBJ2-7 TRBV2 TGTGCCATGGGGGGTCCCTACGAGCAGTACTTC CAMGGPYEQYF
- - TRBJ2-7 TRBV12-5 TGTGCTAGTATGCGGGATACATCCTACGAGCAGTACTTC CASMRDTSYEQYF
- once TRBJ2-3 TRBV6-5 TGTGCCAGCAGTTACGGGGGGACCGCGGATACGCAGTATTTT CASSYGGTADTQYF
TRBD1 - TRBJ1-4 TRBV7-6 TGTGCCAGCAGCATAATGACAGGGGGTGAAAAACTGTTTTTT CASSIMTGGEKLFF
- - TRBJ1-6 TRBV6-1 TGTGCCAGCAGTGAAAGGGCCGCAGGGAAGGGTTTCACCCCTCATAATTCACCCCTCCACTTT CASSERAAGKGFTPHNSPLHF
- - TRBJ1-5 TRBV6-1 TGTGCCAGCAGAGAGACATCTCAGCCCCAGCATTTT CASRETSQPQHF
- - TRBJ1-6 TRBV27 TGTGCCAGCAGCGAAGGGTTTGGTAATTCACCCCTCCACTTT CASSEGFGNSPLHF
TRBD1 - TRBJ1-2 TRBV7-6 TGTGCCAGCAGCTTAGCCCTAGAAGACAGGGGTAGTAACTATGGCTACACCTTC CASSLALEDRGSNYGYTF
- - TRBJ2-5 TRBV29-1 TGCAGCGTTGCGGTACCTAGGGCCGAGACCCAGTACTTC CSVAVPRAETQYF
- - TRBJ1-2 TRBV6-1 TGTGCCAGCAACGGCTACACCTTC CASNGYTF
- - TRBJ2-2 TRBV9 TGTGCCAGCCAAAGGGAAAACACCGGGGAGCTGTTTTTT CASQRENTGELFF
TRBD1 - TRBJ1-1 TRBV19 TGTGCCAGTAGTATAGACGACAGGGGGCAAATAGCTTTCTTT CASSIDDRGQIAFF
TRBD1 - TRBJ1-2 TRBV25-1 TGTGCCAGCAGTGAGGGGACAGGGCCCAACTATGGCTACACCTTC CASSEGTGPNYGYTF
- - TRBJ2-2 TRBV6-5 TGTGCCAGCAGTCGGTGGCAGAACACCGGGGAGCTGTTTTTT CASSRWQNTGELFF
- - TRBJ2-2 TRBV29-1 TGCAGCGTTGGGCATGCGAACACCGGGGAGCTGTTTTTT CSVGHANTGELFF
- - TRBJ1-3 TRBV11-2 TGTGCCAGCAGCTTGGGCGGCTTCTCTGGAAACACCATATATTTT CASSLGGFSGNTIYF
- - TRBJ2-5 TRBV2 TGTGCCAGCAACAACAGGGGAGGAGAGACCCAGTACTTC CASNNRGGETQYF
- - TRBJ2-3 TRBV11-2 TGTGCCAGCAGCTTTTTAGCAAGCACAGATACGCAGTATTTT CASSFLASTDTQYF
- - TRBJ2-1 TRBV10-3 TGTGCCATCAGTGATAAGGGCAGTATAGTTGCGGATGAGCAGTTCTTC CAISDKGSIVADEQFF
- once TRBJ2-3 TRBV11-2 TGTGCCAGCAGCTTAGCGGGGTCCCCAACAGATACGCAGTATTTT CASSLAGSPTDTQYF
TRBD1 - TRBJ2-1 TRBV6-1 TGTGCCAGCTCGGGGACAGGGATCGCAAATGAGCAGTTCTTC CASSGTGIANEQFF
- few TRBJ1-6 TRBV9 TGTGCCAGCAGCATGGACACACTGAATTCACCCCTCCACTTT CASSMDTLNSPLHF
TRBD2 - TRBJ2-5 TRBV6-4 TGTGCCAGCAGTGACAAATTTGGTCTAGCGGGAGGAAGTGGTAGAGAGACCCAGTACTTC CASSDKFGLAGGSGRETQYF
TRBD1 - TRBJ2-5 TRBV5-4 TGTGCCAGCAGCCCCCGGACAGGGACGGAGACCCAGTACTTC CASSPRTGTETQYF
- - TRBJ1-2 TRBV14 TGTGCCAGCAGCCAAGATCTCCGGGGGGAAAGTGGTACCTTC CASSQDLRGESGTF
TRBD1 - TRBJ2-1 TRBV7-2 TGTGCCAGCAGCTTAGCGCGTCAGGGGGCACAGTTCTTC CASSLARQGAQFF
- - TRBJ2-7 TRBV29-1 TGCAGCGTTGGGCTAGCGAGGGCCTACGAGCAGTACTTC CSVGLARAYEQYF
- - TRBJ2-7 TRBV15 TGTGCCACCAGCAGCGACGGAATCGGCGAGCAGTACTTC CATSSDGIGEQYF
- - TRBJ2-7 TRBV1 TGCACCCTAGGTGGTAGCGGGAGCCGTACCTACGAGCAGTACTTC CTLGGSGSRTYEQYF
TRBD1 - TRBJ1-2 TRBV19 TGTGCCAGTAGTCCCAGGACAGGGGGTAGAGGCTATGGCTACACCTTC CASSPRTGGRGYGYTF
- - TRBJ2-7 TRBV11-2 TGTGCCAGCAGCTTAGAACCGGGATCTTCTTACGAGCAGTACTTC CASSLEPGSSYEQYF
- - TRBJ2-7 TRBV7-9 TGTGCCAGCAGCTTAGCGGGCAGGGAGTTCGACGAGCAGTACTTC CASSLAGREFDEQYF
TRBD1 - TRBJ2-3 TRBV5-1 TGCGCCAGCAGCCTGGACAGGGGGCCAGATACGCAGTATTTT CASSLDRGPDTQYF
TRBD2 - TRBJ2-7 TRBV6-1 TGTGCCAGCAGAGGGACTAGCGGGGGGTACGAGCAGTACTTC CASRGTSGGYEQYF
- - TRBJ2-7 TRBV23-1 TGCGCCAGCAGTCTAAAGGGAGAGGAGCAGTACTTC CASSLKGEEQYF
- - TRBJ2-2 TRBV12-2 TGTGCAAGTCGCATCGTGGACAGGGGGCTATCCTCGAACACCGGGGAGCTGTTTTTT CASRIVDRGLSSNTGELFF
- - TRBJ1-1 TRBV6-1 TGTGCCATCCGAGCCAGCGTGAACACTGAAGCTTTCTTT CAIRASVNTEAFF
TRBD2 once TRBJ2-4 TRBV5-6 TGTGCCAGCAGCTCGGGACTAGCGCCCAAAAACATTCAGTACTTC CASSSGLAPKNIQYF
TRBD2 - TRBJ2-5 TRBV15 TGTGCCACCAGCAGAGAGGCTAGCGGATTCCAAGAGACCCAGTACTTC CATSREASGFQETQYF
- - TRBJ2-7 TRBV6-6 TGTGCCAGCAGCCCCACGTCCTACGAGCAGTACTTC CASSPTSYEQYF
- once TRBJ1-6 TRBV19 TGTGCCAGTAGTATGGACAGCCTTTCACCCCTCCACTTT CASSMDSLSPLHF
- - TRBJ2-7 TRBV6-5 TGTGCCAGCAAAAGTCGAGAAAGGGCTACGGAGCAGTACTTC CASKSRERATEQYF
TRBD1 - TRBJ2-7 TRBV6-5 TGTGCCAGCAGTTACTCGGACAGGGGAGTACGTTACGAGCAGTACTTC CASSYSDRGVRYEQYF
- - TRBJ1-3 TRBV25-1 TGTGCCAGCAGTTATGGCGGAGACAGACTAACGCTTGGAAACACCATATATTTT CASSYGGDRLTLGNTIYF